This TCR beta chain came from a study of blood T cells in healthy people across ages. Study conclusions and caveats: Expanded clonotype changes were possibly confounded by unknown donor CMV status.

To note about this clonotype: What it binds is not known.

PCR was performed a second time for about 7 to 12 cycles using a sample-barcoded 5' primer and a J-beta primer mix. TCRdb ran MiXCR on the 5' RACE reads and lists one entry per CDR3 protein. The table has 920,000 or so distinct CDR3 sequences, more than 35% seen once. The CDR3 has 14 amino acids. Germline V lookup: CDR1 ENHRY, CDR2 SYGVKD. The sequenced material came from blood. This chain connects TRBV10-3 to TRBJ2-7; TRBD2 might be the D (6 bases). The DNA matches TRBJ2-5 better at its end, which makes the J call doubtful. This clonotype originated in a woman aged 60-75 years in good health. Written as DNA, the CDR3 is TGTGCCATCAGTGAGGCCGTGGGAGGAGAGACCCAGTACTTC. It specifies CAISEAVGGETQYF.